One and the same sample provided the 12 T cell receptor beta chains below, sequenced in a study of shared clonotypes between healthy human individuals. Some clones are missing from TCRdb's copy, which holds only in-frame ones; the method was immunoSEQ multiplex PCR. The sample carries around 510,000 clones, around 80% recorded once. The sequenced material came from PBMCs. Receptors originate from a woman aged 40 to 49 in good health. Some clones in this sample may be carry-over from other donors' samples.

The V call is TRBV6-1, the J call TRBJ1-4; D possibly corresponds to TRBD1 (5 bases). Trimming removed 4 bases from V and 8 bases from J, with 11 bases in between. The germline gives CDR1 MNHNS, CDR2 SASEGT. This CDR3 is 13 amino acids long. CDR3 bases: TGTGCCAGCAGTGTGACAGCTAGAGAAAAACTGTTTTTT. Translated: CASSVTAREKLFF.

There are many counts of this clone. The chain couples TRBV30 to TRBJ2-3; TRBD2 matches at 13 bases. The CDR3 runs to 16 residues. Trimming cost V 2 bases and J 8 bases; bases outside gene matches: 10. Per the germline V gene, CDR1 is GTSNPN and CDR2 is SVGIG (reference sequence). The CDR3, as DNA: TGTGCCTGGAGTCTCGGGACTAGCGGGATAGGGGGTACGCAGTATTTT. Translation: CAWSLGTSGIGGTQYF.

The J gene is TRBJ1-3, the V gene TRBV11-2; D is possibly TRBD1 (6 bases). CDR3 length: 14 residues. Germline values: CDR1 SGHAT, CDR2 FQNNGV. Trimming removed 8 bases at V and 1 base at J, with 12 bases between. CDR3 bases: TGTGCCAGCTCCAAGGGGGGATCTGGAAACACCATATATTTT. Its translation is CASSKGGSGNTIYF.

Only one count was recorded for this clone. The chain combines TRBV5-5 with TRBJ2-5; tentatively, D is TRBD2 (5 bases). Deletions cut 0 bases from V and 0 bases from J, with 9 bases between. This CDR3 spans 15 amino acids. Germline V CDR1 and CDR2: SGHKS, YYEKEE (reference sequence). CDR3 sequence: CASSLGPSYQETQYF. The CDR3 DNA follows: TGTGCCAGCAGCTTGGGTCCTAGCTACCAAGAGACCCAGTACTTC.

The rearrangement joins TRBV7-8 to TRBJ1-5; D may be TRBD1 (6 bases). Germline V CDR1 and CDR2: SGHVS, FQNEAQ. V dropped 4 bases and J dropped 2 bases, with 18 bases sitting between them. The CDR3 totals 17 residues. The DNA of the CDR3 is TGTGCCAGCAGCTCTAGGGGGGACATGATGGGCAATCAGCCCCAGCATTTT. Translation: CASSSRGDMMGNQPQHF.

The CDR3 sequence: CAWIEAGRVGNTIYF. The CDR3 nucleotides are TGTGCCTGGATTGAGGCAGGGAGGGTCGGAAACACCATATATTTT. V gene TRBV30 combines with J gene TRBJ1-3; D perhaps matches TRBD1 (5 bases). This CDR3 is 15 amino acids long. Germline CDR1 is GTSNPN and CDR2 is SVGIG (reference sequence). V lost 4 bases and J 4 bases, leaving 17 bases between the germline ends.

This chain uses TRBV6-6 with TRBJ2-7; D is unclear. The CDR3 covers 16 residues. Germline loops: CDR1 MNHNY, CDR2 SVGAGI (reference sequence). V gave up 0 bases and J gave up 2 bases, with 14 bases separating them. The CDR3 DNA follows: TGTGCCAGCAGTTACTCGAGCCTCCTGTCACCCTACGAGCAGTACTTC. Its protein product is CASSYSSLLSPYEQYF.

The chain couples TRBV5-1 to TRBJ2-3; no clear D gene. Deletions cut 7 bases from V and 0 bases from J, with 9 bases between. From germline, CDR1 is SGHRS and CDR2 YFSETQ. This CDR3 region has 13 residues. The CDR3 loop reads CASRYESTDTQYF. The CDR3 coding sequence is TGCGCCAGCCGTTATGAAAGCACAGATACGCAGTATTTT.

The rearrangement links TRBV19 to TRBJ1-2; D is perhaps TRBD1 (6 bases). The CDR3 covers 15 residues. Germline loops: CDR1 LNHDA, CDR2 SQIVND (reference sequence). The V gene lost 6 bases and the J gene lost 4 bases, with 18 bases spanning the gap. The CDR3 here is CASSPRSRGGYGYTF. Here the CDR3 DNA reads TGTGCCAGTAGCCCCCGGAGCAGGGGTGGCTATGGCTACACCTTC.

This sequence joins TRBV28 and TRBJ2-1, with TRBD2 identical over 9 bases. V shed 3 bases and J 7 bases; nucleotides not matched to a gene: 7. Germline V gene sequence: CDR1 MDHEN, CDR2 SYDVKM. The CDR3 is 15 residues long. CDR3 amino acids: CASSFRGRASNEQFF. The DNA of the CDR3 is TGTGCCAGCAGTTTCCGCGGGAGGGCCTCGAATGAGCAGTTCTTC.

The chain has TRBV5-1 and TRBJ2-3, with TRBD2 matching 8 bases. Germline CDR1 is SGHRS and CDR2 is YFSETQ. This CDR3 comprises 15 residues. The junction had 5 bases not matched to a gene; V was cut back by 3 bases and J by 2 bases. The CDR3 DNA sequence: TGCGCCAGCAGCTCCGGGAGGGACCCCACAGATACGCAGTATTTT. It specifies CASSSGRDPTDTQYF.

The chain links TRBV5-1 to TRBJ1-4, with D maybe TRBD1 (6 bases). Germline loops: CDR1 SGHRS, CDR2 YFSETQ. Trimming pared 5 bases from V and 2 bases from J, leaving 16 bases between. The CDR3 has 16 residues. The CDR3 reads CASSPAGGGTNEKLFF. The CDR3 DNA sequence: TGCGCCAGCAGTCCCGCCGGGGGGGGCACTAATGAAAAACTGTTTTTT.